The entry below gives a single TCR beta chain sequence along with its context. The sample is drawn from a study of monozygotic twins with inflammatory bowel disease. The CDR3 length is 12 residues. In germline, CDR1 is KGHSY, CDR2 FQNENV. The authors isolated total RNA from whole blood without sorting T cells. One entry per CDR3 protein, without DNA, is what TCRdb gives after re-calling the 5' RACE reads. The sample has approximately 200,000 distinct CDR3 sequences. V gene TRBV16 combines with J gene TRBJ1-2; as DNA is missing, the TRBD1 call by TCRdb cannot be tested. The TCR sequence derives from a human donor with ulcerative colitis or Crohn's disease, or a healthy co-twin of an affected twin (not recorded which). Input material: blood. The CDR3 region is CASSPTGVGYTF.